These T cell receptor beta chains were read from a single sample in a study of early T cells in non-severe SARS-CoV-2 infection. One entry per CDR3 protein results from TCRdb running MiXCR on the 5' RACE reads. The sample records around 45,000 distinct CDR3 sequences, over 3% being singletons. The sequencing input was whole blood. The source is an adult who was a healthcare worker with PCR-confirmed SARS-CoV-2 infection or an uninfected control (not recorded which). CDR3s include the opening cysteine and the closing phenylalanine or tryptophan. The order of the fields is V gene, clone size, J gene, CDR3 protein. The size of a clone is reported for some rows only, either as once, few or many, or as a class for expanded clones.

TRBV21-1,many,TRBJ1-1,CASRSLGGCTEAFF
TRBV9,many,TRBJ2-3,CASTGLAGGPTDTQYF
TRBV11-3,many,TRBJ1-4,CASSFSDRGMNEKLFF
TRBV6-5,-,TRBJ2-5,CASSYPGETQYF
TRBV7-9,many,TRBJ1-1,CASSSGQGNTEAFF
TRBV29-1,many,TRBJ1-1,CSVVQGATTEAFF
TRBV7-2,many,TRBJ1-1,CASSLSPQNTEAFF
TRBV5-1,many,TRBJ1-4,CASSPVSTGDYRKLFF
TRBV20-1,many,TRBJ2-5,CSATRPEETQYF
TRBV9,many,TRBJ2-1,CASTPTGDSYNEQFF
TRBV12-3/TRBV12-4,few,TRBJ2-3,CASTSDILRTDTQYF
TRBV25-1,-,TRBJ1-1,CASSGRQGAGTEAFF
TRBV11-2,many,TRBJ2-3,CASIGTSGTYTDTQYF
TRBV18,many,TRBJ2-7,CASSPRRSENYEQYF